The TCR beta chain under discussion was sequenced for a study of shared clonotypes between healthy human individuals. J gave up 1 base and V 3 bases, and 0 bases lay outside the gene matches. CDR1 is MDHEN, CDR2 SYDVKM, per germline. This CDR3 region has 16 residues. Repertoires were generated with immunoSEQ multiplex PCR, while TCRdb's copy carries only in-frame clones and drops some. Seen here are approximately 1,500,000 clones, approximately 98% observed once, and the top ten hold approximately 0.44%. A note on this clone: The same CDR3 is also encoded by other DNA sequences in this sample.

The receptor was isolated from a man younger than 45 in good health. The sequencing input was naive CD4+ T cells sorted from blood. Subset described: CD45RA+ positively selected. This rearrangement joins TRBV28 to TRBJ2-3, with TRBD2 matching over 14 bases. This CDR3 reads CASSLTSGRGTDTQYF. The CDR3 DNA reads TGTGCCAGCAGTTTGACTAGCGGGAGGGGCACAGATACGCAGTATTTT.